These 9 T cell receptor beta chains were all obtained from the same sample, sequenced in a study of spatial heterogeneity in lung cancer. This sample's time point: sample taken at primary tumor resection. TCRdb independently ran MiXCR on the 5' RACE reads; one entry per CDR3 protein. Of 9,500 or so distinct CDR3 sequences listed, roughly 8% are singletons. The study, taken as a whole, reports: Tumors with more nonsynonymous mutations had more expanded intratumoral alpha and beta TCRs.

These receptors have no identified antigens. This specimen consisted of lung tumor tissue, obtained at surgery. Receptors were obtained from a male donor with early-stage non-small cell lung cancer.

By sample fraction, this clonotype is large. This chain links TRBV7-9 with TRBJ2-2; D might be TRBD1 or TRBD2, each matching 5 bases. The V and J ends lost 5 bases and 4 bases respectively, with 8 bases between them. Per germline, CDR1 SEHNR and CDR2 FQNEAQ (reference sequence). CDR3 length equals 13 residues. The CDR3 loop is CASSTGPTGELFF. The CDR3 region has the DNA TGTGCCAGCAGCACGGGACCCACCGGGGAGCTGTTTTTT.

This clonotype was observed at least ten times. V is TRBV2 and J is TRBJ2-7; D is ambiguous. The germline V gene encodes CDR1 SNHLY and CDR2 FYNNEI. Trimming removed 8 bases at V and 6 bases at J, with 11 bases between. The CDR3 has 11 amino acids. As DNA, the CDR3 is TGTGCCAGCGCAAGCGCCGGCGAGCAGTACTTC. Residues: CASASAGEQYF.

The chain has TRBV7-3 and TRBJ1-1, with D perhaps matching TRBD1 (5 bases). CDR1 and CDR2 (germline): SGHTA, FQGTGA. V was trimmed by 4 bases and J by 3 bases, leaving 12 bases between them. CDR3 length equals 14 residues. DNA for the CDR3: TGTGCCAGCAGCTCGTCAGGAGGGGACACTGAAGCTTTCTTT. As protein: CASSSSGGDTEAFF.

There are a few counts of this clonotype. This chain joins TRBV15 and TRBJ2-1, with D perhaps matching TRBD2 (6 bases). CDR1 is LNHNV and CDR2 is YYDKDF in the germline V gene (reference sequence). This CDR3 comprises 15 residues. V lost 0 bases, J lost 4 bases, and 10 bases lay in between. CDR3 nucleotides: TGTGCCACCAGCAGAGATGGTCGGGAGTACAATGAGCAGTTCTTC. Amino acid sequence: CATSRDGREYNEQFF.

This clonotype showed up many times. The chain has TRBV11-2 and TRBJ2-2; D call uncertain. Trimming stripped 0 bases from V and 7 bases from J, with 3 bases between. Germline V CDR1 and CDR2: SGHAT, FQNNGV. The length of the CDR3 is 12 residues. CDR3 residues: CASSLDFGELFF. The CDR3 bases are TGTGCCAGCAGCTTAGATTTCGGGGAGCTGTTTTTT. Full variable domain (rest looked up from reference TRBV11-2 and TRBJ2-2): EAGVAQSPRYKIIEKRQSVAFWCNPISGHATLYWYQQILGQGPKLLIQFQNNGVVDDSQLPKDRFSAERLKGVDSTLKIQPAKLEDSAVYLCASSLDFGELFFGEGSRLTVL.

This clonotype was recorded at least ten times. V usage is TRBV24-1 and J usage is TRBJ2-1, with TRBD1 matching over 10 bases. The CDR3 extends over 17 amino acids. The V gene end was trimmed by 4 bases and the J gene end by 2 bases; junction bases not matched to a gene: 7. Germline V lookup: CDR1 KGHDR, CDR2 SFDVKD. The CDR3 DNA sequence: TGTGCCACCAGTGAGGCTCCGGGACAGGGGACCTACAATGAGCAGTTCTTC. Its translation: CATSEAPGQGTYNEQFF.

This clonotype has just a few counts. The genes are TRBV5-5 and TRBJ2-7; 7 nucleotides line up with TRBD1. This CDR3 contains 14 residues. Germline CDR1 and CDR2: SGHKS and YYEKEE (reference sequence). After removal of 0 bases from V and 1 base from J, the junction contained 1 base not matched to a gene. The CDR3 sequence: CASSLGRGSYEQYF. Written as DNA, the CDR3 is TGTGCCAGCAGCTTGGGCAGGGGGTCCTACGAGCAGTACTTC.

By share, this clonotype counts as medium-sized. This chain joins TRBV11-2 and TRBJ1-3; possibly TRBD1 for D (6 bases). In germline, CDR1 is SGHAT, CDR2 FQNNGV. This CDR3 contains 15 residues. Trimming removed 0 bases at V and 4 bases at J, with 10 bases between. The DNA for the CDR3 is TGTGCCAGCAGCTTAGATACAGGGCCCGGAAACACCATATATTTT. Its protein is CASSLDTGPGNTIYF.

In regard to this clonotype: Germline and junction disagree at one end, which may indicate a read error. The chain joins TRBV14 to TRBJ1-4; D is unclear. Germline V CDR1 and CDR2: SGHDN, FVKESK. CDR3 length: 15 amino acids. CDR3 sequence reads: CANSLTRGTNEKLFF. DNA of the CDR3: TGTGCCAACAGCCTTACCCGGGGAACTAATGAAAAACTGTTTTTT.